The 5 T cell receptor beta chains below come from one sample, sequenced in a study of cytomegalovirus exposure and HLA in healthy donors. Amplification used 60 Vbeta primers and 13 Jbeta primers. Method: immunoSEQ multiplex PCR; TCRdb's copy keeps in-frame clones and lacks some. Recorded for this sample: some 110,000 clones. The sample taken for sequencing was PBMCs. The origin of the receptors is a man in his forties or fifties in good health and CMV-seropositive.

The gene calls are TRBV19 and TRBJ2-1, with TRBD1 identical over 8 bases. This CDR3 is 14 amino acids long. V was pared by 4 bases and J by 7 bases, with 6 bases of the junction left unmatched. CDR1 is LNHDA, CDR2 SQIVND, per germline (reference sequence). Here the CDR3 DNA reads TGTGCCAGTAGTACGCGGACAGGGACGAATGAGCAGTTCTTC. Translation gives CASSTRTGTNEQFF.

The V and J genes are TRBV7-9 and TRBJ1-1, with D perhaps matching TRBD1 (6 bases). Germline CDR1 reads SEHNR; CDR2 reads FQNEAQ (reference sequence). V was cut by 4 bases and J by 0 bases, with 21 bases left in between. The CDR3 runs to 18 residues. CDR3 protein: CASSYPFPRQALNTEAFF. The CDR3 DNA reads as TGTGCCAGCAGCTACCCCTTCCCCCGACAGGCCTTGAACACTGAAGCTTTCTTT.

This rearrangement joins TRBV5-4 to TRBJ2-7, with 14 bases fitting TRBD2. Germline V gene data show CDR1 as SGHNT and CDR2 as YYREEE (reference sequence). V lost 3 bases to trimming and J lost 4 bases; unmatched junction nucleotides: 6. The length of the CDR3 is 16 residues. CDR3 sequence reads: CASSSLGLAGGYEQYF. The CDR3 DNA reads as TGTGCCAGCAGCTCTCTCGGACTAGCGGGAGGTTACGAGCAGTACTTC.

V and J are TRBV5-1 and TRBJ2-2, with TRBD1 as a possible D gene (6 bases). Looked up from germline, CDR1 is SGHRS and CDR2 is YFSETQ. The V and J ends lost 4 bases and 3 bases respectively, with 13 bases between them. The CDR3 runs to 15 residues. The CDR3 DNA reads as TGCGCCAGCAGCATTGGGGGCAGGGACACCGGGGAGCTGTTTTTT. As protein: CASSIGGRDTGELFF. The full variable domain, completed using reference TRBV5-1 and TRBJ2-2, is KAGVTQTPRYLIKTRGQQVTLSCSPISGHRSVSWYQQTPGQGLQFLFEYFSETQRNKGNFPGRFSGRQFSNSRSEMNVSTLELGDSALYLCASSIGGRDTGELFFGEGSRLTVL.

The CDR3 DNA sequence: TGTGCCAGTAAGAGCTACGACTATAGCAATCAGCCCCAGCATTTT. It yields the protein CASKSYDYSNQPQHF. This chain joins TRBV19 and TRBJ1-5, with no clear D. This CDR3 comprises 15 residues. In germline, CDR1 is LNHDA, CDR2 SQIVND (reference sequence). Trimming left V 7 bases short and J 0 bases short, with 13 bases between.